The 20 T cell receptor beta chains reported below all come from one sample, sequenced in a study of T cell responses to AZD1222 COVID-19 vaccine. Profiled with immunoSEQ multiplex PCR; TCRdb holds only in-frame clones, not every one. The data contain some 96,000 clones, 88% of them singletons. The specimen comprised peripheral blood, sampled on day 0 of AZD1222 vaccination. The receptors originated from an adult in good health.

This chain joins TRBV15 and TRBJ2-7; 11 nucleotides agree with TRBD2. This CDR3 has 17 amino acids. J lost 5 bases, V lost 2 bases, and 11 bases had no gene match. The germline V gene has CDR1 LNHNV and CDR2 YYDKDF (reference sequence). The CDR3 loop reads CATSRRASGRITHEQYF. The CDR3 DNA follows: TGTGCCACCAGCAGAAGGGCTAGCGGGAGGATTACACACGAGCAGTACTTC.

The chain recombines TRBV5-1 with TRBJ1-2; a possible D gene is TRBD1 (5 bases). The CDR3 contains 15 residues. The V gene's germline CDR1 is SGHRS and CDR2 YFSETQ. The ends were cut back, 0 bases at V and 3 bases at J, with 12 bases in the middle. The CDR3 region is CASSLAGILDYGYTF. The CDR3 DNA sequence: TGCGCCAGCAGCTTGGCAGGGATACTAGACTATGGCTACACCTTC.

This clone has only one observation. The chain links TRBV2 to TRBJ1-5; a possible D gene is TRBD1 (6 bases). CDR3 length: 15 amino acids. V dropped 2 bases and J dropped 11 bases, with 19 bases sitting between them. Per germline, CDR1 SNHLY and CDR2 FYNNEI. The CDR3: CASSENFGSQGTQHF. In DNA, the CDR3 is TGTGCCAGCAGTGAAAATTTTGGCTCCCAGGGGACCCAGCATTTT.

The V and J genes are TRBV5-8 and TRBJ1-5, with TRBD1 matching 9 bases. The germline V gene encodes CDR1 SGHTS and CDR2 YDEGEE. This CDR3 has 15 amino acids. The J segment lost 8 bases and the V segment lost 1 base, leaving 7 bases of the junction unmatched. CDR3 in DNA: TGTGCCAGCAGCTTGTCCGGGACAGGGTGGGAGCCCCAGCATTTT. It codes for CASSLSGTGWEPQHF.

This sequence joins TRBV5-4 and TRBJ2-3; D might be TRBD1 or TRBD2, each matching 5 bases. V lost 4 bases and J lost 4, with 22 bases in between. This CDR3 spans 17 amino acids. Germline-derived CDR1 and CDR2 are SGHNT and YYREEE (reference sequence). The CDR3 spells CASSGDEGPVSPDTQYF. The DNA of the CDR3 is TGTGCCAGCAGCGGTGATGAGGGGCCGGTTAGCCCAGATACGCAGTATTTT.

The genes are TRBV29-1 and TRBJ2-4; D is possibly TRBD1 or TRBD2 (5 bases each). CDR1 and CDR2 from the germline V gene are SQVTM and ANQGSEA. The germline V and J ends were trimmed by 4 bases and 0 bases, with 10 bases remaining between them. This CDR3 has 14 residues. CDR3 protein: CSVGSGTAKNIQYF. The CDR3 nucleotides are TGCAGCGTTGGATCCGGGACAGCCAAAAACATTCAGTACTTC. Drawing the rest from reference TRBV29-1 and TRBJ2-4, the complete variable domain is SAVISQKPSRDICQRGTSLTIQCQVDSQVTMMFWYRQQPGQSLTLIATANQGSEATYESGFVIDKFPISRPNLTFSTLTVSNMSPEDSSIYLCSVGSGTAKNIQYFGAGTRLSVL.

This chain connects TRBV30 to TRBJ1-2, with 9 bases identical to TRBD1. Looked up from germline, CDR1 is GTSNPN and CDR2 is SVGIG (reference sequence). The V segment lost 4 bases and the J segment 6 bases; nucleotides outside the gene matches: 9. The CDR3 is 14 amino acids. The CDR3, as DNA: TGTGCCTGGAACCGTCCCGGGACAGGGAATGGCTACACCTTC. Translation gives CAWNRPGTGNGYTF.

This clone came up once. This sequence joins TRBV5-4 and TRBJ2-1; TRBD2 matches 8 bases. The CDR3 covers 16 residues. CDR1 is SGHNT and CDR2 is YYREEE in the germline V gene (reference sequence). The V segment lost 4 bases and the J segment 3 bases; nucleotides outside the gene matches: 9. CDR3 loop: CASSPRTSNYYNEQFF. For the CDR3, the DNA is TGTGCCAGCAGCCCCAGGACTAGCAACTACTACAATGAGCAGTTCTTC.

J is TRBJ2-5 and V is TRBV19, with 7 bases fitting TRBD1. The CDR3 is 13 residues long. The germline CDR1 and CDR2 sequences are LNHDA and SQIVND (reference sequence). Unmatched junction bases numbered 0, after V lost 4 bases and J lost 1 base. CDR3 sequence reads: CASSRDSQETQYF. The CDR3 nucleotides are TGTGCCAGTAGTAGGGACAGCCAAGAGACCCAGTACTTC.

The genes are TRBV19 and TRBJ1-1; a possible D gene is TRBD1 (6 bases). Trimming took 6 bases from V and 3 from J, leaving 14 bases between them. Per the germline V gene, CDR1 is LNHDA and CDR2 is SQIVND (reference sequence). This CDR3 contains 14 residues. CDR3 DNA: TGTGCCAGTAGCGACCCGCGGGGGCACACTGAAGCTTTCTTT. This codes for CASSDPRGHTEAFF. The whole variable domain, remainder taken from reference TRBV19 and TRBJ1-1, is DGGITQSPKYLFRKEGQNVTLSCEQNLNHDAMYWYRQDPGQGLRLIYYSQIVNDFQKGDIAEGYSVSREKKESFPLTVTSAQKNPTAFYLCASSDPRGHTEAFFGQGTRLTVV.

The chain recombines TRBV12-3 or TRBV12-4 with TRBJ2-1; weak D call: TRBD2 (5 bases). This CDR3 is built from 12 residues. Trimming took 3 bases from V and 7 from J, leaving 7 bases between them. Written as DNA, the CDR3 is TGTGCCAGCAGTTTCTTAGCGAATGAGCAGTTCTTC. Translating it yields CASSFLANEQFF.

The chain couples TRBV28 to TRBJ2-2, with TRBD2 matching 14 bases. Losses at the gene ends were 5 bases for V and 5 bases for J; bases not matched to a gene: 7. This CDR3 region has 17 residues. Germline V gene lookup returns CDR1 MDHEN and CDR2 SYDVKM. The CDR3 coding sequence is TGTGCCAGCAGTCCAGGGACTAGCGGGAGAGGTACCGGGGAGCTGTTTTTT. Translating it yields CASSPGTSGRGTGELFF.

V is TRBV4-2 and J is TRBJ1-1; D unresolved. Germline V gene lookup returns CDR1 LGHNA and CDR2 YNFKEQ. V lost 0 bases and J lost 2, with 10 bases in between. This CDR3 comprises 15 residues. The CDR3 nucleotides read TGTGCCAGCAGCCAAGATCTGACGGCTAACACTGAAGCTTTCTTT. Protein sequence: CASSQDLTANTEAFF.

The CDR3: CAWAPSGGFADTQYF. The CDR3 DNA reads TGTGCCTGGGCCCCGTCAGGGGGCTTCGCAGATACGCAGTATTTT. The J gene is TRBJ2-3, the V gene TRBV30; 8 nucleotides agree with TRBD1. V lost 5 bases, J lost 4 bases, and 11 bases stayed unmatched. Germline loops: CDR1 GTSNPN, CDR2 SVGIG (reference sequence). This CDR3 has 15 residues. The whole variable domain, remainder taken from reference TRBV30 and TRBJ2-3, is SQTIHQWPATLVQPVGSPLSLECTVEGTSNPNLYWYRQAAGRGLQLLFYSVGIGQISSEVPQNLSASRPQDRQFILSSKKLLLSDSGFYLCAWAPSGGFADTQYFGPGTRLTVL.

This clone was picked up one time. The V and J genes are TRBV2 and TRBJ2-4; 7 bases fit TRBD1. CDR1 is SNHLY, CDR2 FYNNEI, per germline. Unmatched junction bases numbered 3, after V lost 5 bases and J lost 2 bases. The CDR3 is 14 amino acids. In DNA, the CDR3 is TGTGCCAGCAGTAGACAGGGAACCAAAAACATTCAGTACTTC. Protein sequence: CASSRQGTKNIQYF.

The V and J genes are TRBV7-6 and TRBJ1-3; D might be TRBD1 (6 bases). This CDR3 has 15 amino acids. V was cut by 4 bases and J by 2 bases, with 12 bases left in between. CDR1 and CDR2 from the germline V gene are SGHVS and FNYEAQ. The CDR3 region is CASSSSGGPGNTIYF. The CDR3 DNA reads as TGTGCCAGCAGCTCCAGCGGGGGCCCTGGAAACACCATATATTTT. Full variable domain (outside the CDR3, taken from reference TRBV7-6 and TRBJ1-3): GAGVSQSPRYKVTKRGQDVALRCDPISGHVSLYWYRQALGQGPEFLTYFNYEAQQDKSGLPNDRFSAERPEGSISTLTIQRTEQRDSAMYRCASSSSGGPGNTIYFGEGSWLTVV.

The V and J genes are TRBV24-1 and TRBJ2-7; TRBD1 agrees at 7 bases. The junction had 12 bases not matched to a gene; V was cut back by 7 bases and J by 1 base. CDR3 length equals 16 residues. Germline CDR1 KGHDR, CDR2 SFDVKD. DNA for the CDR3: TGTGCCACCAGCCGAGGGGGCCTCCAAAGGTCCTACGAGCAGTACTTC. It encodes CATSRGGLQRSYEQYF.

The rearrangement joins TRBV5-1 to TRBJ1-6; 10 bases agree with TRBD1. The J segment lost 10 bases and the V segment lost 4 bases, leaving 11 bases of the junction unmatched. This CDR3 is 16 amino acids long. Germline CDR1 SGHRS, CDR2 YFSETQ. The CDR3 sequence is CASSTETGGRGSPLHF. The DNA of the CDR3 is TGCGCCAGCAGCACCGAGACAGGGGGCAGAGGATCACCCCTCCACTTT.

This sequence joins TRBV7-9 and TRBJ2-3; TRBD2 matches 12 bases. V trimming: 5 bases; J trimming: 6 bases; junction bases outside the gene matches: 15. Per the germline V gene, CDR1 is SEHNR and CDR2 is FQNEAQ (reference sequence). The CDR3 has 18 amino acids. CDR3 bases: TGTGCCAGCAGCCCTGTCGGACTAGCGGGACCTGGCGGGGATACGCAGTATTTT. Its translation is CASSPVGLAGPGGDTQYF.

In DNA form, the CDR3 reads TGTGCCAGCCAACGGCTTATCGGGGAGCTGTTTTTT. The encoded protein is CASQRLIGELFF. The gene calls are TRBV2 and TRBJ2-2, with D unclear. The CDR3 covers 12 residues. Deletions cut 8 bases from V and 7 bases from J, with 11 bases between. The germline gives CDR1 SNHLY, CDR2 FYNNEI.